This T cell receptor beta chain was sequenced for a study of blood T cells in healthy people across ages. A second PCR, run for roughly 7 to 11 cycles, used a sample-barcoded 5' primer plus a J-beta primer mix. Tags on each cDNA molecule came from a template-switch adaptor with 12 random nucleotides. TCRdb recomputed calls from the 5' RACE reads with MiXCR, one row per CDR3 protein. The sample lists approximately 800,000 distinct CDR3 sequences; roughly 50% were seen once. Study-wide points: With unsorted PBMCs, a conclusive comparison of naive versus antigen-experienced cells was not possible. Calculation of diversity from one million T cells yielded estimates considered to be underestimates.

J was trimmed by 0 bases and V by 3 bases; bases with no gene match: 3. This CDR3 is built from 15 residues. From germline, CDR1 is SGHTA and CDR2 FQGNSA. This clonotype has a handful of counts. Antigen: not known. The source is a man at least 80 years old in good health. V is TRBV7-2 and J is TRBJ2-7; 9 bases agree with TRBD2. Sequencing was done on a sample of blood. CDR3 sequence (DNA): TGTGCCAGCAGCTTTGCGGGGGGGAGCTCCTACGAGCAGTACTTC. This sequence encodes CASSFAGGSSYEQYF.